Shown below are 25 T cell receptor beta chains from a single sample sequenced in a study of T-cell reconstitution after alpha-beta-depleted transplantation in children. Preparation of the TCRbeta library was carried out with unique molecular identifiers. A single record per CDR3 protein comes from TCRdb applying MiXCR to the PCR reads. The sample includes about 830,000 distinct CDR3 sequences, roughly 16% seen only once; the top ten take approximately 5%. This material consisted of PBMCs, mostly from graft donor cells, taken 360 days after TCRalphabeta/CD19-depleted stem cell transplant. The receptors shown here come from a male patient younger than 18 who had a stem cell transplant for acute lymphoblastic leukemia, so the T cells may come from the graft donor.

This clonotype was detected only a few times. The chain combines TRBV24-1 with TRBJ2-1, with 11 bases lining up with TRBD2. Germline lookup yields CDR1 KGHDR and CDR2 SFDVKD. Trimming removed 10 bases from V and 8 bases from J; junction bases left unmatched: 6. The CDR3 length is 13 residues. As DNA, the CDR3 is TGTGCCACTAGGCTAGCGGGAGGTCATGAGCAGTTCTTC. It specifies CATRLAGGHEQFF.

This clonotype turned up a few times. The J gene is TRBJ2-7, the V gene TRBV9, with a possible D match to TRBD1 (6 bases). The CDR3 runs to 16 residues. The V gene lost 0 bases and the J gene lost 1 base, with 14 bases spanning the gap. Germline lookup yields CDR1 SGDLS and CDR2 YYNGEE. CDR3 nucleotides: TGTGCCAGCAGCGTAGGAGGCCTGACAGGATCCTACGAGCAGTACTTC. This sequence encodes CASSVGGLTGSYEQYF. Full variable domain (rest looked up from reference TRBV9 and TRBJ2-7): DSGVTQTPKHLITATGQRVTLRCSPRSGDLSVYWYQQSLDQGLQFLIQYYNGEERAKGNILERFSAQQFPDLHSELNLSSLELGDSALYFCASSVGGLTGSYEQYFGPGTRLTVT.

This chain links TRBV7-9 with TRBJ1-1; the D is unclear. Germline CDR1 SEHNR, CDR2 FQNEAQ (reference sequence). The ends were cut back, 5 bases at V and 0 bases at J, with 13 bases in the middle. CDR3 length: 15 residues. The CDR3 region has the DNA TGTGCCAGCAGCCCGCAGGCGGGGATGAACACTGAAGCTTTCTTT. It is translated as CASSPQAGMNTEAFF.

V is TRBV27 and J is TRBJ1-2; a weak D match, TRBD1 (6 bases). Looked up from germline, CDR1 is MNHEY and CDR2 is SMNVEV (reference sequence). The CDR3 totals 16 residues. V was cut by 6 bases and J by 2 bases, with 19 bases left in between. The CDR3 is CASSLSPTGPNYGYTF. The CDR3 bases are TGTGCCAGCAGCCTCAGTCCTACAGGGCCCAACTATGGCTACACCTTC.

This clonotype appeared a few times. CDR3 residues: CASSVGRYYNEQFF. As DNA, the CDR3 is TGTGCCAGCAGCGTAGGGAGATACTACAATGAGCAGTTCTTC. The V gene is TRBV9, the J gene TRBJ2-1; D not resolved. The CDR3 is 14 residues long. Looked up from germline, CDR1 is SGDLS and CDR2 is YYNGEE. V was shortened by 0 bases and J by 3 bases, with 7 bases between the two germline ends.

J is TRBJ2-3 and V is TRBV24-1; D ambiguous. CDR1 and CDR2 from the germline V gene are KGHDR and SFDVKD. V lost 8 bases to trimming and J lost 6 bases, with 14 bases between them. The CDR3 has 13 residues. The CDR3 here is CATKGEAPDTQYF. CDR3 DNA: TGTGCCACCAAAGGCGAGGCGCCGGATACGCAGTATTTT.

The V and J genes are TRBV12-3 or TRBV12-4 and TRBJ1-6; D is unresolved. This CDR3 is 15 amino acids long. The germline V and J ends were trimmed by 1 base and 3 bases, with 7 bases remaining between them. CDR3 DNA: TGTGCCAGCAGTTTAGGCAGCCTCTATAATTCACCCCTCCACTTT. It codes for CASSLGSLYNSPLHF.

This clonotype was detected only a few times. V gene TRBV7-9 combines with J gene TRBJ2-2, with no clear D. CDR3 length: 17 amino acids. The V and J ends lost 3 bases and 0 bases respectively, with 14 bases between them. Germline V gives CDR1 SEHNR, CDR2 FQNEAQ (reference sequence). The CDR3 protein is CASSFYTLIPNTGELFF. In DNA, the CDR3 is TGTGCCAGCAGCTTTTATACGTTGATCCCGAACACCGGGGAGCTGTTTTTT.

This clonotype was picked up a small number of times. The rearrangement links TRBV5-1 to TRBJ2-1, with 15 bases fitting TRBD2. V gave up 2 bases and J gave up 4 bases; unmatched junction bases: 4. Germline CDR1 SGHRS, CDR2 YFSETQ. This CDR3 region has 17 residues. This chain's CDR3 is CASSLGLAGGYYNEQFF. The DNA of the CDR3 is TGCGCCAGCAGCTTAGGACTAGCGGGAGGGTATTACAATGAGCAGTTCTTC.

A few counts support this clonotype. The J gene is TRBJ2-3, the V gene TRBV7-3; a weak D match, TRBD2 (5 bases). V was trimmed by 3 bases and J by 2 bases, leaving 12 bases between them. This CDR3 has 15 residues. CDR1 and CDR2 (germline): SGHTA, FQGTGA. The CDR3 here is CASSLRLSSTDTQYF. For the CDR3, the DNA is TGTGCCAGCAGCTTGCGACTATCCTCCACAGATACGCAGTATTTT. Using reference TRBV7-3 and TRBJ2-3 for the parts outside the CDR3, the full variable domain is GAGVSQTPSNKVTEKGKYVELRCDPISGHTALYWYRQSLGQGPEFLIYFQGTGAADDSGLPNDRFFAVRPEGSVSTLKIQRTERGDSAVYLCASSLRLSSTDTQYFGPGTRLTVL.

The V call is TRBV5-1, the J call TRBJ2-1; D not certain. The CDR3 consists of 17 residues. Germline V gives CDR1 SGHRS, CDR2 YFSETQ. V gave up 4 bases and J gave up 4 bases, with 21 bases separating them. The CDR3 DNA sequence: TGCGCCAGCAGCCGCAGTTCTAGTTCATGGAAATACAATGAGCAGTTCTTC. Translation: CASSRSSSSWKYNEQFF.

This clonotype was seen a handful of times. The chain uses TRBV5-5 and TRBJ2-1; weak D call: TRBD2 (7 bases). CDR3 size: 15 residues. Germline loops: CDR1 SGHKS, CDR2 YYEKEE (reference sequence). Trimming took 1 base from V and 3 from J, leaving 11 bases between them. As DNA, the CDR3 is TGTGCCAGCAGCTTGTGGGGGGGCGGCTACAATGAGCAGTTCTTC. This codes for CASSLWGGGYNEQFF.

The chain couples TRBV10-1 to TRBJ2-7, with 8 bases fitting TRBD1. The J segment lost 7 bases and the V segment lost 2 bases, leaving 10 bases of the junction unmatched. This CDR3 has 15 residues. Germline CDR1 is WNHNN and CDR2 is SYGVQD (reference sequence). CDR3 residues: CASSEEGTGSREQYF. The CDR3 nucleotides are TGCGCCAGCAGTGAGGAGGGGACAGGCTCTAGGGAGCAGTACTTC.

This clonotype was counted between two and nine times. The V and J genes are TRBV11-2 and TRBJ2-1; D not certain. The CDR3 covers 15 residues. V dropped 8 bases and J dropped 8 bases, with 22 bases sitting between them. Looked up from germline, CDR1 is SGHAT and CDR2 is FQNNGV. CDR3 amino acids: CASPLTPPSIYEQFF. The CDR3 nucleotides read TGTGCCAGCCCGCTTACCCCTCCTAGTATCTATGAGCAGTTCTTC.

This rearrangement joins TRBV5-1 to TRBJ1-1, with no clear D. This CDR3 has 16 residues. The germline V gene encodes CDR1 SGHRS and CDR2 YFSETQ. V was pared by 2 bases and J by 1 base, with 15 bases between. The CDR3 here is CASSFPTTEENTEAFF. The CDR3 nucleotides read TGCGCCAGCAGCTTCCCCACTACAGAGGAGAACACTGAAGCTTTCTTT.

This rearrangement joins TRBV19 to TRBJ2-7; TRBD2 matches 10 bases. This CDR3 is 18 amino acids long. Germline CDR1 reads LNHDA; CDR2 reads SQIVND (reference sequence). V dropped 1 base and J dropped 0; count of bases not matched to a gene: 9. CDR3 region: CASSIAHTSGISSYEQYF. Here the CDR3 DNA reads TGTGCCAGTAGTATAGCTCATACTAGCGGGATTAGCTCCTACGAGCAGTACTTC.

This clonotype has more than one count but fewer than ten. This rearrangement joins TRBV29-1 to TRBJ2-3, with a tentative D call TRBD1 (6 bases). CDR1 SQVTM and CDR2 ANQGSEA come from the germline V gene. The CDR3 runs to 14 residues. Between the trimmed V and J ends, which lost 0 bases and 1 base, there was a span of 8 bases. For the CDR3, the DNA is TGCAGCGTTGAAGAACAGGGAGGCACAGATACGCAGTATTTT. Translated, it gives CSVEEQGGTDTQYF.

In nucleotides, the CDR3 is TGTGCCAGCTCGTCGTGGGGGGACACCAAAAACATTCAGTACTTC. Encoded protein: CASSSWGDTKNIQYF. J is TRBJ2-4 and V is TRBV27; D is perhaps TRBD1 or TRBD2 (6 bases each). Trimming stripped 8 bases from V and 2 bases from J, with 16 bases between. Per germline, CDR1 MNHEY and CDR2 SMNVEV (reference sequence). This CDR3 spans 15 amino acids.

This chain uses TRBV11-2 with TRBJ1-5; D is unclear. The CDR3 totals 15 residues. Germline values: CDR1 SGHAT, CDR2 FQNNGV. V shed 5 bases and J shed 1 base, with 12 bases lying between them. In DNA form, the CDR3 reads TGTGCCAGCAGCCGGTACGGGAAGAGCAATCAGCCCCAGCATTTT. Translating gives CASSRYGKSNQPQHF.

J is TRBJ2-2 and V is TRBV9; D is unresolved. The CDR3 is 16 amino acids. The germline V gene has CDR1 SGDLS and CDR2 YYNGEE. V dropped 1 base and J dropped 5 bases, with 15 bases sitting between them. DNA of the CDR3: TGTGCCAGCAGCGTATCCCGAGGTTATGGAACCGGGGAGCTGTTTTTT. It yields the protein CASSVSRGYGTGELFF.

This clonotype was seen more than once but under ten times. V usage is TRBV12-3 or TRBV12-4 and J usage is TRBJ2-3; weak D call: TRBD2 (5 bases). Between the trimmed V and J ends, which lost 6 bases and 9 bases, there was a span of 13 bases. The CDR3 spans 12 residues. In DNA, the CDR3 is TGTGCCAGCAGGCCCAATAGGGAGACGCAGTATTTT. Protein product: CASRPNRETQYF.

This clonotype has more than one count but fewer than ten. The chain combines TRBV4-1 with TRBJ2-1; 7 bases align to TRBD2. V was pared by 3 bases and J by 8 bases, with 13 bases of the junction left unmatched. CDR1 is MGHRA, CDR2 YSYEKL, per germline. The CDR3 is 16 amino acids. The chain's CDR3 is CASSQDDGLGGYEQFF. The CDR3 DNA is TGCGCCAGCAGCCAGGACGATGGACTAGGAGGGTATGAGCAGTTCTTC.

This clonotype has just a few counts. This chain connects TRBV9 to TRBJ1-4; D gene ambiguous. The V end was cut by 3 bases, the J end by 3 bases, with 6 bases between. The CDR3 has 13 amino acids. Germline loops: CDR1 SGDLS, CDR2 YYNGEE. The CDR3 protein is CASSGVSNEKLFF. CDR3 sequence (DNA): TGTGCCAGCAGCGGTGTTTCTAATGAAAAACTGTTTTTT.

The chain joins TRBV5-1 to TRBJ2-1; D possibly corresponds to TRBD1 (6 bases). Trimming stripped 0 bases from V and 4 bases from J, with 11 bases between. This CDR3 has 15 residues. The germline CDR1 and CDR2 sequences are SGHRS and YFSETQ. In DNA form, the CDR3 reads TGCGCCAGCAGCTTGGCCAGGGGCGATTACAATGAGCAGTTCTTC. It yields the protein CASSLARGDYNEQFF.

V and J are TRBV12-3 or TRBV12-4 and TRBJ1-4; 10 nucleotides match TRBD1. Trimming removed 7 bases from V and 8 bases from J; junction bases left unmatched: 10. The CDR3 covers 15 residues. CDR3 sequence reads: CASNAPGQGIEKLFF. The DNA of the CDR3 is TGTGCCAGCAACGCACCGGGACAGGGGATAGAAAAACTGTTTTTT.